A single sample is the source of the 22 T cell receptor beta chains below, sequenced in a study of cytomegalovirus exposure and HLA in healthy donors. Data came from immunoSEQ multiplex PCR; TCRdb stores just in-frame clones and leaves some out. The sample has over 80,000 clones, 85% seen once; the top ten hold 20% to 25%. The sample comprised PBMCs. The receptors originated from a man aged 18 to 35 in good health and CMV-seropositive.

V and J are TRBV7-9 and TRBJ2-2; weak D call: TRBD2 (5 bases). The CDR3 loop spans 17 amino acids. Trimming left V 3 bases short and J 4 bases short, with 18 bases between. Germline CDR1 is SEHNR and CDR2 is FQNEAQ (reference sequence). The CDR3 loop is CASSFLGVFGVTGELFF. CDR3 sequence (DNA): TGTGCCAGCAGCTTTCTGGGAGTTTTTGGGGTCACCGGGGAGCTGTTTTTT. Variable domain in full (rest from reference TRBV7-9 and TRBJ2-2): DTGVSQNPRHKITKRGQNVTFRCDPISEHNRLYWYRQTLGQGPEFLTYFQNEAQLEKSRLLSDRFSAERPKGSFSTLEIQRTEQGDSAMYLCASSFLGVFGVTGELFFGEGSRLTVL.

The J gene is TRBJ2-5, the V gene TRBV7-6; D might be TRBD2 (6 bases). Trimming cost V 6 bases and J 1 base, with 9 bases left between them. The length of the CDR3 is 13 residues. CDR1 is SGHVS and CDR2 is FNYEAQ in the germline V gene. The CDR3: CASRMGLQETQYF. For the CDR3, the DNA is TGTGCCAGCAGGATGGGACTCCAAGAGACCCAGTACTTC.

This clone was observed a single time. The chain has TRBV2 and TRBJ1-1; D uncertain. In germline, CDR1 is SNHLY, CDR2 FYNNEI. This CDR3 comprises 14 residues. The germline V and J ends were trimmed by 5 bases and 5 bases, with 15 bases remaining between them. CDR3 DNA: TGTGCCAGCAGTCTCAGGAGGGTGGAGACTGAAGCTTTCTTT. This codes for CASSLRRVETEAFF. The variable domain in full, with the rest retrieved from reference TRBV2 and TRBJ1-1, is EPEVTQTPSHQVTQMGQEVILRCVPISNHLYFYWYRQILGQKVEFLVSFYNNEISEKSEIFDDQFSVERPDGSNFTLKIRSTKLEDSAMYFCASSLRRVETEAFFGQGTRLTVV.

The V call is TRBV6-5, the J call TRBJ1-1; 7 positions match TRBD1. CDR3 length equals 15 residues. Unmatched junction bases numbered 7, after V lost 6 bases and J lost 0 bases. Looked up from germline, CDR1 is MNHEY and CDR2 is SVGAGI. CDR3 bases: TGTGCCAGCAGGAGATTGACAGGGATGAACACTGAAGCTTTCTTT. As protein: CASRRLTGMNTEAFF.

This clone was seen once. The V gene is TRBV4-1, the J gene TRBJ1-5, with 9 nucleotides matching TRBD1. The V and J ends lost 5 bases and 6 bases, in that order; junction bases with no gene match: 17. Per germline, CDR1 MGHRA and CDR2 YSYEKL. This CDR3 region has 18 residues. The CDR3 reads CASSAEHVSGTGSQPQHF. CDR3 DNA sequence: TGCGCCAGCAGCGCGGAACATGTATCCGGGACAGGGAGTCAGCCCCAGCATTTT.

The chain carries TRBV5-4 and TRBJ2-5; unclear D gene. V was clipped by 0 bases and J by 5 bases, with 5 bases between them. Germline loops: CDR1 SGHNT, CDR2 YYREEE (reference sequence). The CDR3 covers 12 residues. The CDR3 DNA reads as TGTGCCAGCAGCTTGGATTCGGAGACCCAGTACTTC. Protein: CASSLDSETQYF.

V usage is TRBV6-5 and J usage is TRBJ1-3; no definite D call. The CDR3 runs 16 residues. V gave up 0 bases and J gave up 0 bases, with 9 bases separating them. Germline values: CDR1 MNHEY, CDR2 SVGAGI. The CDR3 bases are TGTGCCAGCAGTTACTCACCCCAGAACTCTGGAAACACCATATATTTT. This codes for CASSYSPQNSGNTIYF.

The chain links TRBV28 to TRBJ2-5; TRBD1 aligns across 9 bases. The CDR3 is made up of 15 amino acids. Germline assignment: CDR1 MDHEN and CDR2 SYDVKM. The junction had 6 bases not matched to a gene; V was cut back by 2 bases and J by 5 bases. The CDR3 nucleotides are TGTGCCAGCAGTTTAAGGACAGGGGCGGGGGAGACCCAGTACTTC. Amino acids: CASSLRTGAGETQYF.

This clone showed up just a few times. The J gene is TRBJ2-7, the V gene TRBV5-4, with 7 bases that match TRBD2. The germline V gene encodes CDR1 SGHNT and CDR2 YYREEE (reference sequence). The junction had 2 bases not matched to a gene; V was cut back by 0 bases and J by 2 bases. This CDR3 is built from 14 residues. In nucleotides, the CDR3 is TGTGCCAGCAGCTTGGGGGCGGGAGCCTACGAGCAGTACGTC. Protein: CASSLGAGAYEQYV.

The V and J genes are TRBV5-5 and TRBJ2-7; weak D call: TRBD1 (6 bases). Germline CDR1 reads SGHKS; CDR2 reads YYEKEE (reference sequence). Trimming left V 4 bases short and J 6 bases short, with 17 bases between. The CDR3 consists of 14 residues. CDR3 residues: CASSPYYRAREQYV. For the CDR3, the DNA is TGTGCCAGCAGCCCCTATTACAGGGCCCGCGAGCAGTACGTC.

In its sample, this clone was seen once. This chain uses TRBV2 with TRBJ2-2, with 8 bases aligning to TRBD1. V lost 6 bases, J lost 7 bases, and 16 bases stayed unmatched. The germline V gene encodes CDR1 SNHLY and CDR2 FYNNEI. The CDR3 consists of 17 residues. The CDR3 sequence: CASRKLTGQGVVGELFF. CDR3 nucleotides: TGTGCCAGCAGAAAACTCACAGGACAGGGCGTCGTCGGGGAGCTGTTTTTT.

The CDR3: CASSLVASSYNEQFF. Written as DNA, the CDR3 is TGTGCCAGCAGTTTAGTCGCGAGCTCCTACAATGAGCAGTTCTTC. The chain recombines TRBV28 with TRBJ2-1, with unresolved D. This CDR3 comprises 15 residues. In germline, CDR1 is MDHEN, CDR2 SYDVKM. The V end lost 2 bases, the J end lost 0 bases, and 8 bases lay between the germline ends.

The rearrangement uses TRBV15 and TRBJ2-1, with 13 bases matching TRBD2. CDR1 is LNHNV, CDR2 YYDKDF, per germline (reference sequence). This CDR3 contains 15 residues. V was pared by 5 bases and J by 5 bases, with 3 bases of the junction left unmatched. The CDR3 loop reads CATSVGTSGDNEQFF. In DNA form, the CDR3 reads TGTGCCACCAGCGTCGGGACTAGCGGGGACAATGAGCAGTTCTTC. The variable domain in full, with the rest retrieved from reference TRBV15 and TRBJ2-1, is DAMVIQNPRYQVTQFGKPVTLSCSQTLNHNVMYWYQQKSSQAPKLLFHYYDKDFNNEADTPDNFQSRRPNTSFCFLDIRSPGLGDTAMYLCATSVGTSGDNEQFFGPGTRLTVL.

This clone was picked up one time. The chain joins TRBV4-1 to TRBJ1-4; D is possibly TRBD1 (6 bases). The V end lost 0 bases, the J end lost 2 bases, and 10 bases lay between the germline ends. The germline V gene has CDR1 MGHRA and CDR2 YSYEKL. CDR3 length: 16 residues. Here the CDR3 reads CASSQDPGGTNEKLFF. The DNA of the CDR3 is TGCGCCAGCAGCCAAGATCCGGGGGGCACTAATGAAAAACTGTTTTTT.

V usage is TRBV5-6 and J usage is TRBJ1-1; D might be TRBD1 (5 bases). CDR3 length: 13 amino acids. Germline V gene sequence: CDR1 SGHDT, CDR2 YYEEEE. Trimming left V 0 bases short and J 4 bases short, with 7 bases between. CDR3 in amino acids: CASSLGGATEAFF. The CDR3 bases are TGTGCCAGCAGCTTGGGTGGGGCCACTGAAGCTTTCTTT.

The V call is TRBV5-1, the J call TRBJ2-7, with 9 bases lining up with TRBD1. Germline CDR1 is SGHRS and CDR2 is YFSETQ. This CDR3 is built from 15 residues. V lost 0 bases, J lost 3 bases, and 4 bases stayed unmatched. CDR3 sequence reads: CASSLGPGQGYEQYF. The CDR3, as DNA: TGCGCCAGCAGCTTGGGGCCGGGACAGGGCTACGAGCAGTACTTC.

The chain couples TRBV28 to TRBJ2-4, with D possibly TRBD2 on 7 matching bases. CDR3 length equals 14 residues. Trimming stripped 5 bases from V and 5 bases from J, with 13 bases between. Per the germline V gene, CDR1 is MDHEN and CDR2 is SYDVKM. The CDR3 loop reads CASSGGAGQNIQYF. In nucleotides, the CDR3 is TGTGCCAGCAGTGGGGGGGCAGGGCAAAACATTCAGTACTTC. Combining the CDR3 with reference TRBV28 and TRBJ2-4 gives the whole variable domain DVKVTQSSRYLVKRTGEKVFLECVQDMDHENMFWYRQDPGLGLRLIYFSYDVKMKEKGDIPEGYSVSREKKERFSLILESASTNQTSMYLCASSGGAGQNIQYFGAGTRLSVL.

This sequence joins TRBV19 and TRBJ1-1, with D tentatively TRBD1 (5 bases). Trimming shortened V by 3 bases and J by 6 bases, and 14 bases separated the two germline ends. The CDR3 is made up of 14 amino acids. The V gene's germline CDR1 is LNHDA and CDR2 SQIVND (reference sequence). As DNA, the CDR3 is TGTGCCAGTAGTATCCAGATCTCGGGGGCTGAAGCTTTCTTT. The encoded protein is CASSIQISGAEAFF. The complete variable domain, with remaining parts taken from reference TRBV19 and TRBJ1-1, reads DGGITQSPKYLFRKEGQNVTLSCEQNLNHDAMYWYRQDPGQGLRLIYYSQIVNDFQKGDIAEGYSVSREKKESFPLTVTSAQKNPTAFYLCASSIQISGAEAFFGQGTRLTVV.

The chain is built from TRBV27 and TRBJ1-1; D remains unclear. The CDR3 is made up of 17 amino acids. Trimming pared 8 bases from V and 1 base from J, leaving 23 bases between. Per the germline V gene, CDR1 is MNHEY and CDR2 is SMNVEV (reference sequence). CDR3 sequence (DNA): TGTGCCAGCGGACTACGCGGGTCTCGGCGGGGGAACACTGAAGCTTTCTTT. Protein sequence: CASGLRGSRRGNTEAFF.

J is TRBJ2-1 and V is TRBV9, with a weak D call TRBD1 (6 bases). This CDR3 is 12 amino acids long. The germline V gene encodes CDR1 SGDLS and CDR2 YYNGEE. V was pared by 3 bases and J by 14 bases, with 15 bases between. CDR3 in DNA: TGTGCCAGCAGCGCTTCGACAGGCCCTAAGTTCTTC. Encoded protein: CASSASTGPKFF.

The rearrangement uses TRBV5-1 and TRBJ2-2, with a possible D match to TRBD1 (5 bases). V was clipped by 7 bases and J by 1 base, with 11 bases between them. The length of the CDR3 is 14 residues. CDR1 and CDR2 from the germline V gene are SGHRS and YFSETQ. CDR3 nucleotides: TGCGCCAGCGGGGCCTCTTTGAACACCGGGGAGCTGTTTTTT. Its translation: CASGASLNTGELFF.

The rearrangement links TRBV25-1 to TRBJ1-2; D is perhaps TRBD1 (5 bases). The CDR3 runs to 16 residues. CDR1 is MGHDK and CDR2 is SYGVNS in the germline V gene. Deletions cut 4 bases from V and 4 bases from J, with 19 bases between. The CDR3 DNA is TGTGCCAGCAGTGGTCGTGGGGACTGGTTTGGCTATGGCTACACCTTC. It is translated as CASSGRGDWFGYGYTF.